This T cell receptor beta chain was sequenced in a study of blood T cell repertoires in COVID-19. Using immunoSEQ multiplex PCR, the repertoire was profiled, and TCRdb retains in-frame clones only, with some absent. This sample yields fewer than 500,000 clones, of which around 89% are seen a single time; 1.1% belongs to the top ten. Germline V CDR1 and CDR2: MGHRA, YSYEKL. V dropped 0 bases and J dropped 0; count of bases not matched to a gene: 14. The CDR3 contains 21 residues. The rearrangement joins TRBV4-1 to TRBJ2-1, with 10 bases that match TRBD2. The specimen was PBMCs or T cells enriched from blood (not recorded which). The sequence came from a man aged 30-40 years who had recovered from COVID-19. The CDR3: CASSQEGPRTSGFSSYNEQFF. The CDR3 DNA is TGCGCCAGCAGCCAAGAAGGGCCCCGGACTAGCGGTTTTAGCTCCTACAATGAGCAGTTCTTC.